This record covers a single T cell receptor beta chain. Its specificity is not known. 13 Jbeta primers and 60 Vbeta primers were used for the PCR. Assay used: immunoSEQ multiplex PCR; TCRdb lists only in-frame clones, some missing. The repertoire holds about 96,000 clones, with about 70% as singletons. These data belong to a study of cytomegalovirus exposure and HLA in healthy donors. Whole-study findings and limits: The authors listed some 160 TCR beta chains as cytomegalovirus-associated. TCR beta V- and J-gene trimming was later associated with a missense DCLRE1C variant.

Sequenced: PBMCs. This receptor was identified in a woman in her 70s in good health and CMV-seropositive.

In DNA form, the CDR3 reads TGTGCCAGCAGTTACGGGGGACAGGGGCGGGGTGAAGCTTTCTTT. Its translation: CASSYGGQGRGEAFF. V usage is TRBV6-5 and J usage is TRBJ1-1; 10 bases match TRBD1. V shed 2 bases and J 7 bases; nucleotides not matched to a gene: 7. The CDR3 consists of 15 residues. CDR1 is MNHEY and CDR2 is SVGAGI in the germline V gene.